This T cell receptor (beta chain) was sequenced for a study of T cell changes during pregnancy in multiple sclerosis. The germline V gene has CDR1 KGHSH and CDR2 LQKENI. CDR3 size: 13 residues. Trimming took off 4 bases at V and 8 bases at J, with 14 bases between the two ends. The table came from immunoSEQ multiplex PCR; TCRdb's copy has only in-frame clones and leaves some out. This table has 100,000 or so clones, about 93% appearing once. The sequences come from peripheral blood, collected after pregnancy. This sequence originates from a female donor with multiple sclerosis, enrolled in a pregnancy study. The rearrangement links TRBV18 to TRBJ1-2; TRBD1 might be the D (5 bases). The DNA of the CDR3 is TGTGCCAGCTCACGCCCGGGGGGGTACGGCTACACCTTC. This translates into CASSRPGGYGYTF.